The text below deals with one T cell receptor beta chain. The CDR3 has 14 residues. V lost 6 bases, J lost 6 bases, and 7 bases stayed unmatched. Germline V gene data show CDR1 as MDHEN and CDR2 as SYDVKM. Negative isolation yielded the CD8+ and CD4+ T cells, while FACS enriched the TEMRA cells. The sample is drawn from a study of CD8 T cells in Susac syndrome. RNA in amounts of roughly 0.5 to 1 ug was reverse transcribed with random hexamers. The authors amplified TCR beta CDR3 across 54 Vbeta and 13 Jbeta using immunoSEQ multiplex PCR. TCRdb recomputed calls from the immunoSEQ multiplex PCR reads with MiXCR, one row per CDR3 protein. This table holds more than 150,000 distinct CDR3 sequences, just over 90% found once.

The sequencing sample was made of CD4+ T cells from PBMCs. This clonotype was sampled from a human donor in good health. The rearrangement uses TRBV28 and TRBJ2-7; 11 bases match TRBD2. The CDR3 here is CASSRGLADPEQYF. In DNA form, the CDR3 reads TGTGCCAGCAGCCGGGGACTAGCGGACCCCGAGCAGTACTTC.